This is a list of T cell receptor beta chains from one sample in a study of cytomegalovirus exposure and HLA in healthy donors. The data were produced by immunoSEQ multiplex PCR, yet TCRdb's version contains in-frame clones alone and is incomplete. Of some 130,000 clones listed, around four fifths were seen once; the top ten hold 1.5%. The sequenced sample consisted of PBMCs. These receptors originate from a female donor in good health and CMV-seronegative. CDR3s include the opening cysteine and the closing phenylalanine or tryptophan. D genes are given only for firm matches. Only part of the rows carry a size: once, few, many, or a class if the clone is expanded.

clone_size | d_call | j_call | v_call | cdr3_aa | cdr3_nt
NA | TRBD2 | TRBJ2-7 | TRBV6-1 | CASSESAGLAGGSYEQYF | TGTGCCAGCAGTGAATCGGCGGGTCTAGCGGGAGGAAGCTACGAGCAGTACTTC
NA | NA | TRBJ2-7 | TRBV6-1 | CASSDSWRVEYF | TGTGCCAGCAGTGATTCGTGGAGGGTTGAGTACTTC
medium-sized | NA | TRBJ2-7 | TRBV27 | CASRGSGGNEQYF | TGTGCCAGCAGGGGGTCGGGGGGCAACGAGCAGTACTTC
NA | TRBD2 | TRBJ2-1 | TRBV28 | CASSLYGRDVFF | TGTGCCAGCAGTTTGTACGGGAGGGATGTGTTCTTC
NA | TRBD2 | TRBJ2-5 | TRBV11-2 | CASSSTSGNRETQYF | TGTGCCAGCAGCAGTACTAGCGGGAATCGAGAGACCCAGTACTTC
once | NA | TRBJ2-6 | TRBV5-1 | CASSVYRVQISGANVLTF | TGCGCCAGCAGCGTTTACAGGGTCCAAATATCTGGGGCCAACGTCCTGACTTTC
NA | NA | TRBJ2-5 | TRBV28 | CASSLPGERETQYF | TGTGCCAGCAGTCTCCCGGGAGAGCGAGAGACCCAGTACTTC
NA | NA | TRBJ2-3 | TRBV27 | CASSILQGSDTQYF | TGTGCCAGCAGTATCCTACAGGGATCAGATACGCAGTATTTT
NA | NA | TRBJ2-2 | TRBV28 | CASSFPGRATGELFF | TGTGCCAGCAGTTTCCCAGGGCGTGCCACCGGGGAGCTGTTTTTT
NA | NA | TRBJ2-1 | TRBV2 | CASKALGNEQFF | TGTGCCAGCAAAGCGCTCGGGAATGAGCAGTTCTTC
once | NA | TRBJ1-1 | TRBV20-1 | CSGGVNTEAFF | TGCAGTGGAGGAGTGAACACTGAAGCTTTCTTT
NA | TRBD1 | TRBJ1-1 | TRBV6-6 | CASSRYSGTENTEAFF | TGTGCCAGCAGTCGCTATTCCGGGACAGAAAACACTGAAGCTTTCTTT
NA | NA | TRBJ2-6 | TRBV2 | CASSEFGRGAGANVLTF | TGTGCCAGCAGTGAGTTTGGCAGGGGGGCTGGGGCCAACGTCCTGACTTTC
NA | TRBD1 | TRBJ1-2 | TRBV4-3 | CASSQETGGHYGYTF | TGCGCCAGCAGCCAAGAAACAGGGGGCCACTATGGCTACACCTTC
NA | NA | TRBJ2-7 | TRBV18 | CASSPGTIYEQYF | TGTGCCAGCTCACCAGGCACCATCTACGAGCAGTACTTC
NA | NA | TRBJ1-3 | TRBV11-2 | CASSGRISGNTIYF | TGTGCCAGCAGCGGCAGGATATCTGGAAACACCATATATTTT
NA | NA | TRBJ2-3 | TRBV7-7 | CASSPDRLADTQYF | TGTGCTAGCAGCCCCGACAGGCTGGCAGATACGCAGTATTTT
NA | NA | TRBJ2-7 | TRBV27 | CASSFSPSYEQYF | TGTGCCAGCAGTTTCTCCCCGAGCTACGAGCAGTACTTC
NA | TRBD1 | TRBJ1-2 | TRBV4-3 | CASSPTGQGYTF | TGCGCCAGCAGCCCGACAGGGCAAGGCTACACCTTC
NA | NA | TRBJ2-7 | TRBV6-6 | CASSYYGLDEQYF | TGTGCCAGCAGTTACTACGGACTGGACGAGCAGTACTTC
NA | NA | TRBJ1-3 | TRBV5-4 | CAGSRGGSGAVSSGNTIYF | TGTGCCGGCAGCCGGGGGGGGTCCGGGGCGGTCAGCTCTGGAAACACCATATATTTT
NA | NA | TRBJ1-3 | TRBV5-5 | CASSLVSGTSDTIYF | TGTGCCAGCAGCTTGGTGTCGGGAACCTCCGACACCATATATTTT
NA | TRBD1 | TRBJ2-5 | TRBV29-1 | CSVVQGVGETQYF | TGCAGCGTTGTGCAGGGGGTAGGGGAGACCCAGTACTTC
NA | TRBD2 | TRBJ2-3 | TRBV4-3 | CASSQDNSGSDGTDTQYF | TGCGCCAGCAGCCAAGATAATAGCGGGAGTGACGGCACAGATACGCAGTATTTT
NA | NA | TRBJ1-5 | TRBV28 | CASSLRGLHQPQHF | TGTGCCAGCAGTTTGCGGGGGCTCCATCAGCCCCAGCATTTT
NA | NA | TRBJ2-1 | TRBV7-8 | CASSPLGLALTNNEQFF | TGTGCCAGCAGCCCCCTCGGCCTAGCATTAACAAACAATGAGCAGTTCTTC
NA | NA | TRBJ2-7 | TRBV27 | CASSLQGNYEQYF | TGTGCCAGCTCCCTCCAGGGGAACTACGAGCAGTACTTC
once | TRBD2 | TRBJ2-1 | TRBV2 | CASSTTAGASNEQFF | TGTGCCAGCAGTACAACCGCGGGAGCCAGCAATGAGCAGTTCTTC
NA | NA | TRBJ2-2 | TRBV9 | CASSADYGGMANTGELFF | TGTGCCAGCAGCGCCGACTACGGCGGAATGGCGAACACCGGGGAGCTGTTTTTT
NA | TRBD2 | TRBJ2-1 | TRBV7-2 | CASSPGGEQFF | TGTGCCAGCAGCCCGGGAGGTGAGCAGTTCTTC
NA | NA | TRBJ1-2 | TRBV5-1 | CASSLDAAGYTF | TGCGCCAGCAGCTTGGACGCGGCTGGCTACACCTTC
once | NA | TRBJ1-5 | TRBV2 | CASSGSPQGFQPQHF | TGTGCCAGCAGTGGTAGTCCCCAGGGGTTTCAGCCCCAGCATTTT
NA | TRBD1 | TRBJ2-2 | TRBV15 | CATSRGRQGRGLELFF | TGTGCCACCAGCAGAGGCCGACAGGGGAGAGGTTTGGAGCTGTTTTTT
NA | NA | TRBJ1-3 | TRBV5-4 | CASSLGGRGTSGNTIYF | TGTGCCAGCAGCTTGGGGGGGAGGGGAACCTCTGGAAACACCATATATTTT
NA | TRBD1 | TRBJ2-2 | TRBV7-2 | CASSPTGGLAGELFF | TGTGCCAGCAGCCCGACAGGGGGGTTGGCCGGGGAGCTGTTTTTT
NA | NA | TRBJ1-5 | TRBV28 | CASREQPYSNQPQHF | TGTGCCAGCAGGGAACAGCCTTATAGCAATCAGCCCCAGCATTTT
NA | NA | TRBJ1-2 | TRBV28 | CASTPGGGLYYGYTF | TGTGCCAGCACCCCCGGGGGGGGCTTATACTATGGCTACACCTTC
NA | TRBD1 | TRBJ1-1 | TRBV5-6 | CAGSLRQGPEAFF | TGTGCCGGCAGCTTGCGACAGGGCCCTGAAGCTTTCTTT
NA | TRBD2 | TRBJ2-1 | TRBV2 | CASRGLAGIQTYNEQFF | TGTGCCAGCAGAGGACTAGCGGGGATCCAGACCTACAATGAGCAGTTCTTC
once | NA | TRBJ1-1 | TRBV28 | CASSLGGRGNTEAFF | TGTGCCAGCAGTTTAGGCGGCAGGGGGAACACTGAAGCTTTCTTT
once | TRBD1 | TRBJ2-4 | TRBV6-5 | CASRPGQVKNIQYF | TGTGCCAGCAGACCGGGACAGGTCAAAAACATTCAGTACTTC
NA | TRBD1 | TRBJ1-6 | TRBV19 | CASHPGTGVSPLHF | TGTGCCAGTCATCCCGGGACAGGGGTTTCACCCCTCCACTTT
NA | NA | TRBJ2-7 | TRBV2 | CASNLIHTYEQYF | TGTGCCAGCAATCTGATACACACCTACGAGCAGTACTTC
NA | NA | TRBJ2-1 | TRBV28 | CASSFGLASRSYNEQFF | TGTGCCAGCAGTTTCGGGCTAGCGTCCCGCTCCTACAATGAGCAGTTCTTC
NA | TRBD2 | TRBJ2-1 | TRBV5-5 | CASSLSLAGYNEQFF | TGTGCCAGCAGCTTGTCGCTAGCGGGGTACAATGAGCAGTTCTTC
NA | TRBD1 | TRBJ2-7 | TRBV15 | CATSRRQGINEQYF | TGTGCCACCAGCAGACGACAGGGGATCAACGAGCAGTACTTC
many | NA | TRBJ2-7 | TRBV25-1 | CASSDGAGRAYEQYF | TGTGCCAGCAGTGATGGGGCAGGGCGCGCCTACGAGCAGTACTTC
NA | TRBD2 | TRBJ2-5 | TRBV4-2 | CASSRQAGGPGETQYF | TGTGCCAGCAGCCGTCAAGCGGGAGGGCCGGGAGAGACCCAGTACTTC
NA | NA | TRBJ1-6 | TRBV7-8 | CASSKGGSPLHF | TGTGCCAGCAGCAAAGGAGGATCACCCCTCCACTTT